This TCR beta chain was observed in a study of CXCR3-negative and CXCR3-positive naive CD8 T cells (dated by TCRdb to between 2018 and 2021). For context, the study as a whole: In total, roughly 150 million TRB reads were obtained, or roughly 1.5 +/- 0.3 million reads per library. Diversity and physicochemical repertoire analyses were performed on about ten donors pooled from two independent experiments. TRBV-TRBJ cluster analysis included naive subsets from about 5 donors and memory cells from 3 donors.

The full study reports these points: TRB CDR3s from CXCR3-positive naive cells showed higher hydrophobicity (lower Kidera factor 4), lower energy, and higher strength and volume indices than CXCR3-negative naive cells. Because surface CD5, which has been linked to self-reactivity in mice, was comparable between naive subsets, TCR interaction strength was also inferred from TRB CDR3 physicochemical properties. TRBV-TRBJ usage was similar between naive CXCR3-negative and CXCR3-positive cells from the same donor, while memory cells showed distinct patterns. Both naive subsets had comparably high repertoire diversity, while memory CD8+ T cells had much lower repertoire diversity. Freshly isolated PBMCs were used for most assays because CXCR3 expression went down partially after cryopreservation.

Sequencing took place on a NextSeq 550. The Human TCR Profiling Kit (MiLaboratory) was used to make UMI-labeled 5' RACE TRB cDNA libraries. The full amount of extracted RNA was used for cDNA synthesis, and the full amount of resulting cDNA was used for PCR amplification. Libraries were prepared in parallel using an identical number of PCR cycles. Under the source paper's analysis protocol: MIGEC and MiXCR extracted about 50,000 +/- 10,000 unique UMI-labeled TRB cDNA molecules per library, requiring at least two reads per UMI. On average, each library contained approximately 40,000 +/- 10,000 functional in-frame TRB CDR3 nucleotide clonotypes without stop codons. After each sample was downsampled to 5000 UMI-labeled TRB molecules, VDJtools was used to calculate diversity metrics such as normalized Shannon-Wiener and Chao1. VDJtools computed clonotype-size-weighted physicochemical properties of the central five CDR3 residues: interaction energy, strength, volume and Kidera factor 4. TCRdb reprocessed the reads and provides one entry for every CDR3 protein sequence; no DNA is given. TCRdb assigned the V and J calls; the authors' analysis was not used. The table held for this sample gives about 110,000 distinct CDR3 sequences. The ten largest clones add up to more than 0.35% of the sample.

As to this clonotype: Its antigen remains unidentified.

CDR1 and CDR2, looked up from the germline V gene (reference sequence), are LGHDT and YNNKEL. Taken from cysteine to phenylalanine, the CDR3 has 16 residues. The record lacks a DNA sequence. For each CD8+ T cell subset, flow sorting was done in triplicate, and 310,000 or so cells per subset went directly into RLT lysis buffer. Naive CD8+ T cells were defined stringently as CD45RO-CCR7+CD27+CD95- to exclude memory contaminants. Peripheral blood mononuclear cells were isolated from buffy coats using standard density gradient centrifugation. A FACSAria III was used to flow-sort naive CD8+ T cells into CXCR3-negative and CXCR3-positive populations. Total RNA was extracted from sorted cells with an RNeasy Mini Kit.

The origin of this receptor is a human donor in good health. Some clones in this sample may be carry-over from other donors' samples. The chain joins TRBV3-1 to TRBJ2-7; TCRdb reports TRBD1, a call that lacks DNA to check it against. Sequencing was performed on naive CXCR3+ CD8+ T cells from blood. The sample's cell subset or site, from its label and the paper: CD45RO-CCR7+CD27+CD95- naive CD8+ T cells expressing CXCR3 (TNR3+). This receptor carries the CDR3 CASSRTGTEGSHEQYF.